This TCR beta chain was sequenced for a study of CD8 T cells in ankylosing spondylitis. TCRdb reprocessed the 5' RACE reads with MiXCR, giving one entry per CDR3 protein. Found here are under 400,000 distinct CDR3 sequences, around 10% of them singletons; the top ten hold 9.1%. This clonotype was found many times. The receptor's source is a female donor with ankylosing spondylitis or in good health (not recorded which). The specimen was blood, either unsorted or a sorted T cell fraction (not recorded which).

The CDR3 reads CASSGGLAGAYEQYF. The CDR3 region has the DNA TGCGCCAGCAGCGGGGGACTAGCGGGCGCCTACGAGCAGTACTTC. The chain uses TRBV5-1 and TRBJ2-7, with 12 bases fitting TRBD2. The CDR3 has 15 residues. V lost 4 bases to trimming and J lost 2 bases; unmatched junction nucleotides: 4. Germline CDR1 reads SGHRS; CDR2 reads YFSETQ.